This TCR beta chain comes out of a study of radiation and T cells in renal cell carcinoma. The CDR3 runs to 14 residues. Per germline, CDR1 SNHLY and CDR2 FYNNEI. With V trimmed by 1 base and J by 5 bases, 4 bases remained unmatched. As for time point: blood 4 weeks post-SBRT, at nephrectomy. Treatment described: 15 Gy SBRT to primary tumor, nephrectomy 4 weeks later. Nephrectomy followed 15 Gy stereotactic body radiation by 4 weeks. Clear cell pathology was present in this patient's renal cell carcinoma. The data were produced by immunoSEQ multiplex PCR, yet TCRdb's version contains in-frame clones alone and is incomplete. The sample lists about 73,000 clones, approximately 82% seen once, with about 2.5% in the top ten. This clone showed up just once. Its specificity is not known. General study findings and limits: Baseline intratumoral clonotype presence is unknown without pretreatment biopsies.

This sequence joins TRBV2 and TRBJ2-5; 7 bases are shared with TRBD2. The source of this sequence is a woman aged 60 to 75 with renal cell carcinoma. Material: blood, obtained from a patient whose treatment included radiotherapy and nephrectomy. CDR3 coding DNA: TGTGCCAGCAGTGAAGGAGACGGGGGGGAGACCCAGTACTTC. This sequence encodes CASSEGDGGETQYF.